The next 22 T cell receptor beta chains were all read from a single sample in a study of human T cells and chemical hapten exposure (dated by TCRdb to the early 2020s). Total RNA was isolated from unfractionated whole blood collected in Tempus Blood RNA tubes. Libraries were made using 5' RACE. Sequencing was performed on an Illumina MiSeq. Using fastp trimming at Q25 and MiXCR clonotype assembly, TCRdb reanalyzed the public sequencing data and kept in-frame beta chains. All rows with the same CDR3 protein become a single entry with the most common DNA and genes. Within this sample are around 100,000 distinct CDR3 sequences, with approximately 20% of them counted one time only. About 3% of the sample lies in the top ten. Source of these receptors: a human donor in good health.

This clonotype has just one count. The chain joins TRBV7-9 to TRBJ2-1, with D possibly matching TRBD2 (6 bases). Trimming took 3 bases from V and 5 from J, leaving 11 bases between them. The CDR3 sequence is 14 residues long. CDR1 and CDR2 from the germline V gene are SEHNR and FQNEAQ (reference sequence). For the CDR3, the DNA is TGTGCCAGCAGCTTTTTAGCGGCTCACAATGAGCAGTTCTTC. Translation: CASSFLAAHNEQFF.

The V call is TRBV28, the J call TRBJ1-3, with D unresolved. V was shortened by 2 bases and J by 4 bases, with 6 bases between the two germline ends. Germline CDR1 reads MDHEN; CDR2 reads SYDVKM. This CDR3 region has 13 residues. CDR3 amino acids: CASSLNFGNTIYF. Written as DNA, the CDR3 is TGTGCCAGCAGTTTAAATTTCGGAAACACCATATATTTT.

DNA for the CDR3: TGTGCCAGCAGCCAAGGTTTGGTGACCATTAGGGGTACAGATACGCAGTATTTT. This encodes CASSQGLVTIRGTDTQYF. This chain uses TRBV14 with TRBJ2-3; tentative D call: TRBD1 (5 bases). Germline CDR1 and CDR2: SGHDN and FVKESK. The CDR3 contains 18 residues. V lost 1 base and J lost 3, with 20 bases in between. Using reference TRBV14 and TRBJ2-3 for the parts outside the CDR3, the full variable domain is EAGVTQFPSHSVIEKGQTVTLRCDPISGHDNLYWYRRVMGKEIKFLLHFVKESKQDESGMPNNRFLAERTGGTYSTLKVQPAELEDSGVYFCASSQGLVTIRGTDTQYFGPGTRLTVL.

The chain employs TRBV27 and TRBJ1-1, with 7 positions matching TRBD1. Germline V gives CDR1 MNHEY, CDR2 SMNVEV (reference sequence). The V gene end was trimmed by 3 bases and the J gene end by 5 bases; junction bases not matched to a gene: 9. This CDR3 spans 15 amino acids. In DNA form, the CDR3 reads TGTGCCAGCAGTTTCAACCCCCCAGGGGGGACTGAAGCTTTCTTT. Translating gives CASSFNPPGGTEAFF.

This clonotype showed up just a few times. The chain joins TRBV28 to TRBJ2-7; 7 nucleotides match TRBD2. The CDR3 consists of 14 residues. Germline V gene sequence: CDR1 MDHEN, CDR2 SYDVKM. The junction had 13 bases not matched to a gene; V was cut back by 8 bases and J by 6 bases. The CDR3 is CASASLAPLSEQYF. The CDR3 region has the DNA TGTGCCAGCGCCTCACTAGCGCCGCTTTCCGAGCAGTACTTC.

In its sample, this clonotype was seen a few times. In nucleotides, the CDR3 is TGTGCCAGCAGTAGACAGGGGAGAACCGGGGAGCTGTTTTTT. It specifies CASSRQGRTGELFF. The chain uses TRBV6-5 and TRBJ2-2; 8 positions match TRBD1. Germline CDR1 MNHEY, CDR2 SVGAGI. The CDR3 sequence is 14 residues long. V dropped 5 bases and J dropped 5; count of bases not matched to a gene: 4.

A few counts support this clonotype. This chain joins TRBV5-6 and TRBJ2-7, with 9 bases that match TRBD2. J was trimmed by 2 bases and V by 3 bases; bases with no gene match: 9. Germline V gives CDR1 SGHDT, CDR2 YYEEEE. The CDR3 totals 16 residues. DNA for the CDR3: TGTGCCAGCAGCTCCCCAGGGGCGGGAGGGCCCTACGAGCAGTACTTC. Protein product: CASSSPGAGGPYEQYF.

The V and J genes are TRBV29-1 and TRBJ2-5; 10 positions match TRBD1. Germline assignment: CDR1 SQVTM and CDR2 ANQGSEA. The CDR3 length is 14 residues. The V segment lost 7 bases and the J segment 3 bases; nucleotides outside the gene matches: 8. CDR3 coding DNA: TGCAGCGCGAGACAGGGGGCACTGGAAGAGACCCAGTACTTC. Protein: CSARQGALEETQYF.

V gene TRBV12-3 or TRBV12-4 combines with J gene TRBJ2-1; D perhaps matches TRBD2 (5 bases). Trimming removed 3 bases from V and 9 bases from J, with 6 bases in between. This CDR3 has 11 residues. The CDR3: CASSLAGEQFF. The CDR3 DNA reads as TGTGCCAGCAGTTTGGCGGGTGAGCAGTTCTTC.

The table lists this clonotype with a few counts. This rearrangement joins TRBV7-9 to TRBJ2-2, with 8 nucleotides matching TRBD2. CDR3 length equals 16 residues. The V gene's germline CDR1 is SEHNR and CDR2 FQNEAQ (reference sequence). V shed 3 bases and J 1 base; nucleotides not matched to a gene: 4. CDR3 nucleotide sequence: TGTGCCAGCAGCTTTTGGCTAGCGGGGAACACCGGGGAGCTGTTTTTT. Translation gives CASSFWLAGNTGELFF.

CDR3 nucleotides: TGTGCCAGCAGACCCAGGACAGTATCAATGAACACTGAAGCTTTCTTT. Translating it yields CASRPRTVSMNTEAFF. The chain links TRBV3-1 to TRBJ1-1; weak D call: TRBD1 (6 bases). The V end was cut by 6 bases, the J end by 0 bases, with 17 bases between. This CDR3 has 16 amino acids. Looked up from germline, CDR1 is LGHDT and CDR2 is YNNKEL (reference sequence).

This clonotype occurred a few times. The V call is TRBV20-1, the J call TRBJ2-3, with 10 bases lining up with TRBD2. V lost 5 bases, J lost 4 bases, and 9 bases stayed unmatched. CDR3 length: 15 residues. Germline CDR1 is DFQATT and CDR2 is SNEGSKA (reference sequence). Here the CDR3 reads CSAPPSGSGSDTQYF. The CDR3 DNA is TGCAGTGCTCCTCCTAGCGGGAGTGGCTCAGATACGCAGTATTTT.

This rearrangement joins TRBV24-1 to TRBJ2-7; D is tentatively TRBD1 or TRBD2 (5 bases each). V was clipped by 2 bases and J by 6 bases, with 16 bases between them. Germline loops: CDR1 KGHDR, CDR2 SFDVKD. This CDR3 has 15 amino acids. CDR3 nucleotides: TGTGCCACCAGTGATTCCCGGGACCCCCCTTTCGAGCAGTACTTC. Its translation is CATSDSRDPPFEQYF.

This clonotype was detected only a few times. The rearrangement links TRBV6-1 to TRBJ2-5, with 8 positions matching TRBD2. The CDR3 runs 15 residues. The germline CDR1 and CDR2 sequences are MNHNS and SASEGT. V dropped 6 bases and J dropped 5; count of bases not matched to a gene: 11. The CDR3 region is CASSRQQREYETQYF. CDR3 DNA sequence: TGTGCCAGCAGCCGTCAACAGCGGGAGTATGAGACCCAGTACTTC.

The CDR3 DNA reads as TGTGCCTGGAGTGTACCTGGACTAGACAATCAGCCCCAGCATTTT. Translating gives CAWSVPGLDNQPQHF. The chain couples TRBV30 to TRBJ1-5; D gene ambiguous. Trimming stripped 0 bases from V and 3 bases from J, with 12 bases between. Germline values: CDR1 GTSNPN, CDR2 SVGIG (reference sequence). The CDR3 spans 15 residues.

The chain has TRBV6-1 and TRBJ2-7; 13 nucleotides align to TRBD2. This CDR3 comprises 15 residues. Germline V lookup: CDR1 MNHNS, CDR2 SASEGT. V trimming: 8 bases; J trimming: 4 bases; junction bases outside the gene matches: 8. The CDR3 sequence: CASGQGTSGIYEQYF. The CDR3 DNA sequence: TGTGCCAGCGGACAGGGGACTAGCGGGATTTACGAGCAGTACTTC.

The rearrangement uses TRBV20-1 and TRBJ2-7; 9 bases align to TRBD2. The germline CDR1 and CDR2 sequences are DFQATT and SNEGSKA (reference sequence). V trimming: 4 bases; J trimming: 4 bases; junction bases outside the gene matches: 8. The CDR3 is made up of 14 amino acids. The CDR3 loop is CSAIETSGYYEQYF. The CDR3 DNA follows: TGCAGTGCTATCGAGACTAGCGGATATTACGAGCAGTACTTC.

This clonotype was counted many times. The chain joins TRBV19 to TRBJ1-4; TRBD1 is a possible D gene (6 bases). CDR3 length: 14 residues. V was clipped by 5 bases and J by 10 bases, with 17 bases between them. From germline, CDR1 is LNHDA and CDR2 SQIVND (reference sequence). DNA of the CDR3: TGTGCCAGTAGTTCACCGGGACAAGAGGGAAAACTGTTTTTT. It translates to CASSSPGQEGKLFF.

This clonotype came up a few times. This sequence joins TRBV7-2 and TRBJ2-6, with D possibly TRBD1 on 6 matching bases. CDR3 length equals 15 residues. The germline CDR1 and CDR2 sequences are SGHTA and FQGNSA. The ends were cut back, 2 bases at V and 2 bases at J, with 7 bases in the middle. CDR3 in DNA: TGTGCCAGCAGCTTATGGGGGCCTGGGGCCAACGTCCTGACTTTC. It codes for CASSLWGPGANVLTF.

This clonotype was found a few times. The chain is built from TRBV14 and TRBJ1-5; D unresolved. Germline lookup yields CDR1 SGHDN and CDR2 FVKESK. The CDR3 totals 14 residues. V was pared by 3 bases and J by 4 bases, with 10 bases between. The CDR3 DNA reads TGTGCCAGCAGCCAGGCCGGGCTAAATCAGCCCCAGCATTTT. It encodes CASSQAGLNQPQHF. The whole variable domain, filled in from reference TRBV14 and TRBJ1-5, reads EAGVTQFPSHSVIEKGQTVTLRCDPISGHDNLYWYRRVMGKEIKFLLHFVKESKQDESGMPNNRFLAERTGGTYSTLKVQPAELEDSGVYFCASSQAGLNQPQHFGDGTRLSIL.

This clonotype was counted a few times. The chain uses TRBV28 and TRBJ1-2; 11 positions match TRBD1. The CDR3 extends over 15 amino acids. The ends lost 6 bases at V and 6 bases at J; junction bases unmatched: 9. Germline CDR1 is MDHEN and CDR2 is SYDVKM. The CDR3 bases are TGTGCCAGCAGCCCCGCGGGACAGGGGGAGGATGGCTACACCTTC. Translated, it gives CASSPAGQGEDGYTF.

V and J are TRBV6-1 and TRBJ1-2; 10 positions agree with TRBD1. This CDR3 contains 15 residues. Germline V gene sequence: CDR1 MNHNS, CDR2 SASEGT. The ends lost 6 bases at V and 0 bases at J; junction bases unmatched: 4. CDR3 sequence: CASRDRGISNYGYTF. The DNA for the CDR3 is TGTGCCAGCAGGGACAGGGGGATTTCTAACTATGGCTACACCTTC.